One sample yielded the 21 T cell receptor beta chains listed below, sequenced in a study of cytomegalovirus exposure and HLA in healthy donors. PCR employed 60 Vbeta and 13 Jbeta primers. TCRdb's copy holds only in-frame clones and misses some; the assay was immunoSEQ multiplex PCR. The sample holds around 130,000 clones, 75% to 85% seen once. Sequencing was done on a sample of PBMCs. The receptors derive from a male donor in good health and CMV-seronegative.

The chain joins TRBV18 to TRBJ1-1; D may be TRBD1 (5 bases). Germline V gene data show CDR1 as KGHSH and CDR2 as LQKENI. The CDR3 spans 13 residues. Trimming took 5 bases from V and 4 from J, leaving 11 bases between them. The CDR3 DNA follows: TGTGCCAGCTCAGCCACAGGAGTCACTGAAGCTTTCTTT. Its translation: CASSATGVTEAFF.

As regards this clone: One end of the junction varies from germline; a read error may be responsible. The chain links TRBV30 to TRBJ2-6, with 9 bases identical to TRBD1. The germline V gene encodes CDR1 GTSNPN and CDR2 SVGIG (reference sequence). This CDR3 is built from 18 residues. CDR3 DNA sequence: TGTGCCTCGTACGGTCCCGGGACAGGGATAACTGGGGCCAACGGCCTGACTTTC. It translates to CASYGPGTGITGANGLTF.

The chain joins TRBV7-2 to TRBJ2-5; 10 bases are shared with TRBD1. V was clipped by 4 bases and J by 3 bases; unmatched bases: 2. Germline CDR1 SGHTA, CDR2 FQGNSA. This CDR3 has 14 residues. CDR3 coding DNA: TGTGCCAGCAGCTGGGACAGGGGAAAAGAGACCCAGTACTTC. Its translation: CASSWDRGKETQYF.

The J gene is TRBJ1-2, the V gene TRBV27; TRBD1 is a possible D gene (5 bases). CDR1 and CDR2 from the germline V gene are MNHEY and SMNVEV (reference sequence). Trimming removed 4 bases from V and 6 bases from J, with 21 bases in between. The CDR3 is made up of 16 amino acids. The CDR3 sequence: CASSSQVPQGFDGYTF. CDR3 DNA sequence: TGTGCCAGCAGTTCCCAAGTACCCCAGGGATTCGATGGCTACACCTTC.

V gene TRBV5-6 combines with J gene TRBJ1-4; D is possibly TRBD1 (6 bases). Per germline, CDR1 SGHDT and CDR2 YYEEEE. The V end lost 0 bases, the J end lost 7 bases, and 10 bases lay between the germline ends. This CDR3 contains 14 residues. CDR3 sequence (DNA): TGTGCCAGCAGCTTGGGCGCAGGGGTTGAAAAACTGTTTTTT. Encoded protein: CASSLGAGVEKLFF.

This chain uses TRBV6-1 with TRBJ1-1; D is possibly TRBD1 (5 bases). Germline V gene lookup returns CDR1 MNHNS and CDR2 SASEGT. Trimming stripped 5 bases from V and 8 bases from J, with 6 bases between. The CDR3 loop spans 10 amino acids. CDR3 region: CASSWTEAFF. The CDR3 nucleotides are TGTGCCAGCAGTTGGACAGAAGCTTTCTTT.

CDR3: CASSRSGETQYF. CDR3 sequence (DNA): TGTGCCAGCAGCCGTAGCGGGGAGACCCAGTACTTC. This chain links TRBV5-6 with TRBJ2-5; TRBD2 matches at 7 bases. The CDR3 runs to 12 residues. CDR1 and CDR2 (germline): SGHDT, YYEEEE. Germline trimming cut 4 bases from V and 5 bases from J; bases unmatched to any gene: 2.

This clone was counted a single time. The chain carries TRBV19 and TRBJ1-2, with 11 bases that match TRBD1. Germline loops: CDR1 LNHDA, CDR2 SQIVND (reference sequence). The CDR3 runs to 15 residues. Trimming at V came to 7 bases and at J to 3 bases, leaving 7 bases not matched to a gene. Written as DNA, the CDR3 is TGTGCCAGTAAAAGGGGACAGGGGGTCGACTATGGCTACACCTTC. Protein product: CASKRGQGVDYGYTF.

This chain links TRBV6-5 with TRBJ2-5; 8 bases map to TRBD1. CDR3 size: 15 residues. The J segment lost 4 bases and the V segment lost 5 bases, leaving 9 bases of the junction unmatched. Germline-derived CDR1 and CDR2 are MNHEY and SVGAGI. The CDR3 reads CASSRDRPPIETQYF. In nucleotides, the CDR3 is TGTGCCAGCAGTAGGGACAGGCCGCCCATAGAGACCCAGTACTTC.

The chain uses TRBV7-9 and TRBJ1-2; TRBD1 is a possible D gene (5 bases). Trimming removed 2 bases at V and 2 bases at J, with 18 bases between. This CDR3 contains 17 residues. Germline-derived CDR1 and CDR2 are SEHNR and FQNEAQ (reference sequence). Here the CDR3 reads CASSLFGADRTNYGYTF. The CDR3 coding sequence is TGTGCCAGCAGCTTATTTGGGGCCGACAGAACAAACTATGGCTACACCTTC.

This clone was recorded only once. V usage is TRBV4-3 and J usage is TRBJ1-2; possibly TRBD1 for D (6 bases). The ends were cut back, 3 bases at V and 4 bases at J, with 18 bases in the middle. The CDR3 has 16 residues. Germline CDR1 LGHNA, CDR2 YSLEER. The CDR3 coding sequence is TGCGCCAGCAGCCAGACAACGACAGGATGGCGCTATGGCTACACCTTC. It encodes CASSQTTTGWRYGYTF.

The chain is built from TRBV6-6 and TRBJ2-5; unclear D gene. Trimming shortened V by 2 bases and J by 5 bases, and 3 bases separated the two germline ends. Germline assignment: CDR1 MNHNY and CDR2 SVGAGI (reference sequence). This CDR3 is built from 11 residues. DNA of the CDR3: TGTGCCAGCAGTTACCTGGAGACCCAGTACTTC. It yields the protein CASSYLETQYF.

This clone has a handful of counts. The chain combines TRBV6-6 with TRBJ1-1, with D perhaps matching TRBD1 (6 bases). CDR3 length: 15 residues. Germline CDR1 MNHNY, CDR2 SVGAGI (reference sequence). V was clipped by 6 bases and J by 3 bases, with 17 bases between them. CDR3 DNA: TGTGCCAGCAGCCCAAGAGGACAGTTTCACACTGAAGCTTTCTTT. It specifies CASSPRGQFHTEAFF.

This chain joins TRBV6-1 and TRBJ1-2; D is uncertain. In germline, CDR1 is MNHNS, CDR2 SASEGT. There are 14 residues in the CDR3. With 4 bases removed from V and 2 bases from J, the gap between germline ends came to 11 bases. CDR3 sequence reads: CASSASTENYGYTF. CDR3 in DNA: TGTGCCAGCAGTGCTTCTACAGAGAACTATGGCTACACCTTC.

The CDR3 loop is CASSFGGSEEKLFF. In nucleotides, the CDR3 is TGTGCCAGCAGCTTTGGGGGGAGCGAGGAAAAACTGTTTTTT. The J gene is TRBJ1-4, the V gene TRBV5-6, with D possibly TRBD1 on 5 matching bases. From germline, CDR1 is SGHDT and CDR2 YYEEEE. Trimming pared 2 bases from V and 8 bases from J, leaving 13 bases between. The CDR3 is 14 amino acids.

The CDR3 DNA is TGTGCCAGCAGCGCGGGACAGGGGGCGCATCGCGCCGGGGAGCTGTTTTTT. Translation gives CASSAGQGAHRAGELFF. This chain links TRBV28 with TRBJ2-2; the match to TRBD1 covers 12 bases. Germline CDR1 reads MDHEN; CDR2 reads SYDVKM. The CDR3 consists of 17 residues. V gave up 6 bases and J gave up 6 bases; unmatched junction bases: 11.

The rearrangement uses TRBV4-1 and TRBJ2-7, with TRBD1 identical over 9 bases. Trimming cost V 3 bases and J 4 bases; bases outside gene matches: 7. Germline loops: CDR1 MGHRA, CDR2 YSYEKL. This CDR3 is built from 15 residues. CDR3 amino acids: CASSQAGTGLYEQYF. The CDR3 DNA is TGCGCCAGCAGCCAGGCCGGGACAGGGCTTTACGAGCAGTACTTC.

The chain recombines TRBV6-6 with TRBJ1-2; D not resolved. The V end lost 7 bases, the J end lost 7 bases, and 10 bases lay between the germline ends. The CDR3 totals 11 residues. Looked up from germline, CDR1 is MNHNY and CDR2 is SVGAGI (reference sequence). This chain's CDR3 is CASTLDGGYTF. The CDR3, as DNA: TGTGCCAGCACCCTAGACGGTGGCTACACCTTC.

This chain joins TRBV28 and TRBJ2-7; a possible D gene is TRBD1 (5 bases). This CDR3 spans 12 amino acids. CDR1 MDHEN and CDR2 SYDVKM come from the germline V gene. The V end lost 4 bases, the J end lost 8 bases, and 12 bases lay between the germline ends. In DNA form, the CDR3 reads TGTGCCAGCAGTTCCCCAGGGCAACAGCAGTACTTC. Protein sequence: CASSSPGQQQYF.

The chain combines TRBV19 with TRBJ2-2; D remains unclear. CDR3 length: 16 residues. Germline CDR1 and CDR2: LNHDA and SQIVND (reference sequence). Trimming stripped 4 bases from V and 2 bases from J, with 14 bases between. The CDR3 nucleotides read TGTGCCAGTAGTACGCCGGTGACACTTAACACCGGGGAGCTGTTTTTT. It is translated as CASSTPVTLNTGELFF.

The V and J genes are TRBV4-1 and TRBJ2-1, with D perhaps TRBD2 (5 bases). Germline CDR1 is MGHRA and CDR2 is YSYEKL. The CDR3 spans 16 residues. V was cut by 4 bases and J by 1 base, with 14 bases left in between. CDR3 region: CASSPRGGPSYNEQFF. The DNA of the CDR3 is TGCGCCAGCAGCCCCCGGGGTGGGCCATCCTACAATGAGCAGTTCTTC.